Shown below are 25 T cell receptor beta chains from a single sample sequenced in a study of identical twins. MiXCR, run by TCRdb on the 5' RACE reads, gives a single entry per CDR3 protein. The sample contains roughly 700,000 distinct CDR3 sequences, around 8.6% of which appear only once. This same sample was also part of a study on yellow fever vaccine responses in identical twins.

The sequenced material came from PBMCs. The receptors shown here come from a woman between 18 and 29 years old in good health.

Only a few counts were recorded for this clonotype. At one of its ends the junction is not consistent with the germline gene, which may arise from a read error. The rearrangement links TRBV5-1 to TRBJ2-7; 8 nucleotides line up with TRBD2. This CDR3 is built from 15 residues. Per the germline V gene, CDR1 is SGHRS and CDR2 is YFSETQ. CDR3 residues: CASSFGAGGSSEQYF. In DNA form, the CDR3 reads TGCGCCAGCAGCTTCGGCGCGGGGGGTTCCTCCGAGCAGTACTTC. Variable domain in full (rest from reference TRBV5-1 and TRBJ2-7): KAGVTQTPRYLIKTRGQQVTLSCSPISGHRSVSWYQQTPGQGLQFLFEYFSETQRNKGNFPGRFSGRQFSNSRSEMNVSTLELGDSALYLCASSFGAGGSSEQYFGPGTRLTVT.

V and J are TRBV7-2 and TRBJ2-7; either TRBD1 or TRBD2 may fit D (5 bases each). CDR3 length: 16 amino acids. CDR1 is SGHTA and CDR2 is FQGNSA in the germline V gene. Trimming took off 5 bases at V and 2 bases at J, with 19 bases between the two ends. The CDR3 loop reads CASSIRPGTAPYEQYF. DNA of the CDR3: TGTGCCAGCAGCATACGTCCAGGGACGGCACCCTACGAGCAGTACTTC.

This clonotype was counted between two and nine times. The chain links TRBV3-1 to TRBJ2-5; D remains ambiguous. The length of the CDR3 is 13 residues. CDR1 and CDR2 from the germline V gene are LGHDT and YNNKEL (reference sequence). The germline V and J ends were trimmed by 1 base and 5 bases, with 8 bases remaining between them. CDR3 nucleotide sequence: TGTGCCAGCAGCCAAGGTTCTACGGAGACCCAGTACTTC. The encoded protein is CASSQGSTETQYF.

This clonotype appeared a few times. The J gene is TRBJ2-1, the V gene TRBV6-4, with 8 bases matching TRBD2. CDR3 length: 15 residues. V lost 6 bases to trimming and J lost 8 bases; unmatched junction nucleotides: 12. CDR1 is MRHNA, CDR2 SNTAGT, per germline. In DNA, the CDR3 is TGTGCCAGCAGCGAAACCGGGACTAGTAGGGATGAGCAGTTCTTC. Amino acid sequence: CASSETGTSRDEQFF.

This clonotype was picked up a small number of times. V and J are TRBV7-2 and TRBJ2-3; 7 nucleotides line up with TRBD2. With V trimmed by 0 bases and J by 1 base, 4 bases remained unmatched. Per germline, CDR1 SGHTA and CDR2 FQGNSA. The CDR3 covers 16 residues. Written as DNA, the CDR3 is TGTGCCAGCAGCTTAGCGCATCTAGCGGGCACAGATACGCAGTATTTT. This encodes CASSLAHLAGTDTQYF.

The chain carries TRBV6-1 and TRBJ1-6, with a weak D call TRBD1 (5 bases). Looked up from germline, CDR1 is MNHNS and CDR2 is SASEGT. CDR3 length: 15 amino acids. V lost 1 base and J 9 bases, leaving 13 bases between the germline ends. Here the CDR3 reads CASSEGRLTGSPLHF. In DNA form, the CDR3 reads TGTGCCAGCAGTGAAGGACGCCTCACAGGTTCACCCCTCCACTTT.

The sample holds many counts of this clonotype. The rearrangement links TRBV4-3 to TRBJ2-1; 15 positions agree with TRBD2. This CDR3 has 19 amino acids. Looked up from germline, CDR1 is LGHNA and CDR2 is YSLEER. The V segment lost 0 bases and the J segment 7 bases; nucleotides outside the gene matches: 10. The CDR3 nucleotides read TGCGCCAGCAGCCAAGATGAGCCGGGACTAGCGGGAGGAGGAAATGAGCAGTTCTTC. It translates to CASSQDEPGLAGGGNEQFF.

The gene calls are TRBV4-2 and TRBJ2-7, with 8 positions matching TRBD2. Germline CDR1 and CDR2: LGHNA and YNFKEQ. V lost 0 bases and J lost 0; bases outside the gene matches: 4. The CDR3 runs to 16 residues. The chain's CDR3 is CASSQEEGTSSYEQYF. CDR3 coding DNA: TGTGCCAGCAGCCAAGAGGAGGGGACTAGCTCCTACGAGCAGTACTTC.

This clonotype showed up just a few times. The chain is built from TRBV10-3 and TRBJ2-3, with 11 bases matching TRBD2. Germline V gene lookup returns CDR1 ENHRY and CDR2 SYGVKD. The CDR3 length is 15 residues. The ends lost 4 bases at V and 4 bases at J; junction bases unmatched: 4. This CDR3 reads CAISATSGGPDTQYF. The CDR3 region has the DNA TGTGCCATCAGTGCTACTAGCGGGGGACCAGATACGCAGTATTTT.

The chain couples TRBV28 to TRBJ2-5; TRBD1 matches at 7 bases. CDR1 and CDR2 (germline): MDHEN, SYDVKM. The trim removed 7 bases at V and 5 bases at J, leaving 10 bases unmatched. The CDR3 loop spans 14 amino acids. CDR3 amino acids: CASTPPTGVETQYF. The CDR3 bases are TGTGCCAGCACCCCCCCCACAGGGGTCGAGACCCAGTACTTC.

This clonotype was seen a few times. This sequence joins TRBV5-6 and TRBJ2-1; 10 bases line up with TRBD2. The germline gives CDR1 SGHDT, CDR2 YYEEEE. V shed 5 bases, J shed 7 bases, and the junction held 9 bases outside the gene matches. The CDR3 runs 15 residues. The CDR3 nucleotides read TGTGCCAGCAGGCCTACCACTAGCGGGATAAATGAGCAGTTCTTC. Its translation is CASRPTTSGINEQFF.

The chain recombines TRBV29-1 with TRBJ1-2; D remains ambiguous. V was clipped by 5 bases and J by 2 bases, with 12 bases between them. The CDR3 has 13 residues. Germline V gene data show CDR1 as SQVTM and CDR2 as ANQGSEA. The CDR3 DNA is TGCAGCGTTACGACGAGAGAGAACTATGGCTACACCTTC. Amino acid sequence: CSVTTRENYGYTF.

The chain's CDR3 is CASSPREGGELFF. Written as DNA, the CDR3 is TGTGCCAGCAGTCCCCGGGAGGGCGGGGAGCTGTTTTTT. The chain uses TRBV2 and TRBJ2-2; TRBD2 agrees at 8 bases. V lost 5 bases, J lost 7 bases, and 3 bases stayed unmatched. The germline CDR1 and CDR2 sequences are SNHLY and FYNNEI. The CDR3 contains 13 residues.

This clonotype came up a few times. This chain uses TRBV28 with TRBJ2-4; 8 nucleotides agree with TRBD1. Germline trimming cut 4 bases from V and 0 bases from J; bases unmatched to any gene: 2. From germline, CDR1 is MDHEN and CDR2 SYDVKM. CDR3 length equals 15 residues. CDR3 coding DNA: TGTGCCAGCAGTTCAGGGACAGGAGCCAAAAACATTCAGTACTTC. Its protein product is CASSSGTGAKNIQYF. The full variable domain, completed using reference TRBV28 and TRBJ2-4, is DVKVTQSSRYLVKRTGEKVFLECVQDMDHENMFWYRQDPGLGLRLIYFSYDVKMKEKGDIPEGYSVSREKKERFSLILESASTNQTSMYLCASSSGTGAKNIQYFGAGTRLSVL.

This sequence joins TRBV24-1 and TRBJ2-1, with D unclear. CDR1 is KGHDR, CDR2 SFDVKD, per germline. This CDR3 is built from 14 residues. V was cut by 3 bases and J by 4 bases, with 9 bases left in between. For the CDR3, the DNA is TGTGCCACCAGTGATGTAACCCTATACAATGAGCAGTTCTTC. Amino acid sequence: CATSDVTLYNEQFF.

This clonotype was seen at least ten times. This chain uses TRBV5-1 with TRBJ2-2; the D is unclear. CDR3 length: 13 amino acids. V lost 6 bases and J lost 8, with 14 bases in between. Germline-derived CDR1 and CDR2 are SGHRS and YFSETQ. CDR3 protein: CASNDGLVGELFF. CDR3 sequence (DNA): TGCGCCAGCAACGATGGCCTTGTGGGGGAGCTGTTTTTT.

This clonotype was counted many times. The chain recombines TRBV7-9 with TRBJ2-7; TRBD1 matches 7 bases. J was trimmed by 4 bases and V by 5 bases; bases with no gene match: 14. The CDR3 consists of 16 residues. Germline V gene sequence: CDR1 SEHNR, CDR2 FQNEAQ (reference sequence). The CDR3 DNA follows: TGTGCCAGCAGCCCACTAGGACAGGTGGGTCCTTACGAGCAGTACTTC. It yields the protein CASSPLGQVGPYEQYF.

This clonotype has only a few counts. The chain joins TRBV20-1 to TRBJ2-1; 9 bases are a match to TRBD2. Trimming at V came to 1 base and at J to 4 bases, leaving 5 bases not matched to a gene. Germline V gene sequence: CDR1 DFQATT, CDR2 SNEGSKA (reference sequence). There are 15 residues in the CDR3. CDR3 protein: CSARAGGGAYNEQFF. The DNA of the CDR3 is TGCAGTGCTAGAGCAGGCGGGGGGGCATACAATGAGCAGTTCTTC.

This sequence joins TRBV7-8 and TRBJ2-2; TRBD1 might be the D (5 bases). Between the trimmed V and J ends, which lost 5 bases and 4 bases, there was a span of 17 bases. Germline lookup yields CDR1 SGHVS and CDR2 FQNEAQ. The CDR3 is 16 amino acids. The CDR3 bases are TGTGCCAGCAGCGAAGTAAGGGGCAGGCTCACCGGGGAGCTGTTTTTT. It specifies CASSEVRGRLTGELFF.

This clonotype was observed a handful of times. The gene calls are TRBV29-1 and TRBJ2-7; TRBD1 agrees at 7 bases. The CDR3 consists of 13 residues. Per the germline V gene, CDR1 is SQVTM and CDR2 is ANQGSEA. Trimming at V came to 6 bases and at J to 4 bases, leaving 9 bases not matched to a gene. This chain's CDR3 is CSVPTGPGYEQYF. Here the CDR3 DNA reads TGCAGCGTCCCGACAGGGCCCGGGTACGAGCAGTACTTC.

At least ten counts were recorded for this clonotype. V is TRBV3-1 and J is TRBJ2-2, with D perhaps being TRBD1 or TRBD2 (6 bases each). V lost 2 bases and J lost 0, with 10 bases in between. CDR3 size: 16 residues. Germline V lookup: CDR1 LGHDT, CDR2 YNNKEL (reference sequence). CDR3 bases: TGTGCCAGCAGCCAATTGGGGGGCGCGAACACCGGGGAGCTGTTTTTT. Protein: CASSQLGGANTGELFF.

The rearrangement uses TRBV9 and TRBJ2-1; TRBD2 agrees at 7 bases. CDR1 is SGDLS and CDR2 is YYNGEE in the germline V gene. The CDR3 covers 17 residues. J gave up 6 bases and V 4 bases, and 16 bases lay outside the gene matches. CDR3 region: CASSFHRSLAAGNEQFF. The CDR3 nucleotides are TGTGCCAGCAGCTTTCACCGATCGCTAGCGGCCGGCAATGAGCAGTTCTTC.

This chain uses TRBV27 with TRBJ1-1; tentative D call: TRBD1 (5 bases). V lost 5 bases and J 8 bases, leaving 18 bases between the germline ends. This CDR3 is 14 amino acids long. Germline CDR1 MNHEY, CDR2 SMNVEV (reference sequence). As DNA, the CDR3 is TGTGCCAGCAGTACTACCTGGGACTCACAAGAAGCTTTCTTT. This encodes CASSTTWDSQEAFF.

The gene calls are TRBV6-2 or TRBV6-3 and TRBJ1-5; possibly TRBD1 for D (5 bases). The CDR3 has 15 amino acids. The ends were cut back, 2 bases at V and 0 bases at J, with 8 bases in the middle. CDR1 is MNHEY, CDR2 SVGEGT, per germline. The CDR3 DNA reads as TGTGCCAGCAGTTACGAGGGGCTTAGCAATCAGCCCCAGCATTTT. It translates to CASSYEGLSNQPQHF.

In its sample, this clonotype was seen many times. DNA of the CDR3: TGTGCCATCAGTGAGTCGGGAAAAGGGGAACCACAAGAGACCCAGTACTTC. It is translated as CAISESGKGEPQETQYF. V gene TRBV10-3 combines with J gene TRBJ2-5, with D possibly TRBD1 on 5 matching bases. The CDR3 spans 17 residues. CDR1 is ENHRY and CDR2 is SYGVKD in the germline V gene. V lost 0 bases and J 2 bases, leaving 16 bases between the germline ends.